This T cell receptor (beta chain) is drawn from a study of human T cells and chemical hapten exposure. Findings of the study overall: Sensitization with DPC brought no change to TCRs above 1 in 1000 in frequency.

Time point in this sample: pre-sensitization, week 0. Treatment indicated: therapeutic diphenylcyclopropenone sensitization with weekly scalp DPC. One entry per CDR3 protein results from TCRdb running MiXCR on the RACE reads. The sample includes tens of thousands of distinct CDR3 sequences, over 9.5% of them seen just once. As concerns this clonotype: Its antigen is as yet unknown.

CDR1 is MNHNY, CDR2 SVGAGI, per germline (reference sequence). V was pared by 4 bases and J by 2 bases, with 10 bases between. The CDR3 sequence is 14 residues long. This specimen consisted of whole blood, obtained in connection with sensitization to the hapten diphenylcyclopropenone (DPC). V usage is TRBV6-6 and J usage is TRBJ2-3; the D gene is possibly TRBD2 (5 bases). This receptor was identified in a man in his thirties or forties with alopecia areata. Some clones in this sample may be carry-over from other donors' samples. CDR3 coding DNA: TGTGCCAGCAGTTTCCCGACTAACACAGATACGCAGTATTTT. Translating gives CASSFPTNTDTQYF.